The 20 T cell receptor beta chains reported below all come from one sample, sequenced in a study of regulatory T cells in long-lasting Graves disease. This sample's time point: persistent/refractory GD, antithyroid drugs over 5 years with positive TRAb. The TCR library was made from RNA that had been extracted from PBMCs in TRIzol. Arm-PCR of CDR3 regions and iRepertoire HTBI primers were used to build TCR beta libraries. Using its own MiXCR run on the multiplex PCR reads, TCRdb lists one record per CDR3 protein. The sample has 500,000 to 800,000 distinct CDR3 sequences; about 32% are singletons. Material: peripheral blood mononuclear cells (PBMCs), obtained when the disease was refractory, from a patient treated with antithyroid drugs. The receptors derive from a female donor with Graves disease.

The chain uses TRBV20-1 and TRBJ1-1; D is unclear. Between the trimmed V and J ends, which lost 2 bases and 1 base, there was a span of 8 bases. This CDR3 has 13 residues. Germline loops: CDR1 DFQATT, CDR2 SNEGSKA (reference sequence). As DNA, the CDR3 is TGCAGTGCTAGACGAGGAGCGAACACTGAAGCTTTCTTT. It is translated as CSARRGANTEAFF.

A few counts support this clonotype. The V and J genes are TRBV12-3 or TRBV12-4 and TRBJ2-5, with TRBD1 identical over 8 bases. The V gene end was trimmed by 6 bases and the J gene end by 3 bases; junction bases not matched to a gene: 6. The CDR3 runs to 14 residues. CDR3 nucleotides: TGTGCCAGCAGCAGCAGGGGGCGCAAAGAGACCCAGTACTTC. It translates to CASSSRGRKETQYF.

This clonotype has just one count. This chain uses TRBV11-2 with TRBJ2-1; 8 positions agree with TRBD2. The J call is doubtful: the DNA matches TRBJ2-7 better. Germline assignment: CDR1 SGHAT and CDR2 FQNNGV. The CDR3 consists of 17 residues. CDR3 amino acids: CASSPLGAGGIYNEQYF. The CDR3 nucleotides read TGTGCCAGCAGCCCCCTTGGGGCGGGAGGCATTTACAATGAGCAGTACTTC.

As for this clonotype: This may come from a read error, since a much larger clone is one base off. This rearrangement joins TRBV11-2 to TRBJ2-2; D tentatively fits TRBD1 or TRBD2 (5 bases each). Germline V CDR1 and CDR2: SGHAT, FQNNGV. The CDR3 contains 17 residues. CDR3 bases: TGTGCCAGCAGCTTACGGGGCACGGAATATGGCACCGGGGAGCTGCTTTTT. This gives the protein CASSLRGTEYGTGELLF.

This chain uses TRBV5-6 with TRBJ2-5, with D possibly TRBD1 on 6 matching bases. The CDR3 covers 13 residues. Looked up from germline, CDR1 is SGHDT and CDR2 is YYEEEE. Trimming removed 6 bases from V and 5 bases from J, with 14 bases in between. In nucleotides, the CDR3 is TGTGCCAGCACCCCCAGGGGTTGGGAGACCCAGTACTTC. Its translation: CASTPRGWETQYF. The full variable domain, completed using reference TRBV5-6 and TRBJ2-5, is DAGVTQSPTHLIKTRGQQVTLRCSPKSGHDTVSWYQQALGQGPQFIFQYYEEEERQRGNFPDRFSGHQFPNYSSELNVNALLLGDSALYLCASTPRGWETQYFGPGTRLLVL.

The chain carries TRBV5-5 and TRBJ1-5; D is possibly TRBD1 (6 bases). The CDR3 has 18 amino acids. V was shortened by 4 bases and J by 2 bases, with 22 bases between the two germline ends. The V gene's germline CDR1 is SGHKS and CDR2 YYEKEE (reference sequence). CDR3 coding DNA: TGTGCCAGCAGCGCGTTTCCAGGGGCGGGGCTGGGCAATCAGCCCCAGCATTTT. It yields the protein CASSAFPGAGLGNQPQHF.

V is TRBV6-2 or TRBV6-3 and J is TRBJ2-7, with 9 bases that match TRBD1. Trimming cost V 2 bases and J 1 base; bases outside gene matches: 12. The CDR3 is 18 amino acids. Per the germline V gene, CDR1 is MNHEY and CDR2 is SVGEGT. CDR3 bases: TGTGCCAGCAGTTACGGGCTGAACAGGGGGCTACCGTCCTACGAGCAGTACTTC. This codes for CASSYGLNRGLPSYEQYF.

This clonotype has just a few counts. The chain has TRBV11-2 and TRBJ2-1, with D perhaps being TRBD1 or TRBD2 (5 bases each). Germline values: CDR1 SGHAT, CDR2 FQNNGV. The CDR3 extends over 14 amino acids. V lost 1 base and J lost 8, with 12 bases in between. CDR3 in amino acids: CASSLVGMGDEQFF. As DNA, the CDR3 is TGTGCCAGCAGCTTAGTAGGGATGGGGGATGAGCAGTTCTTC.

The table lists this clonotype with a few counts. The gene calls are TRBV6-1 and TRBJ2-7; TRBD2 aligns across 13 bases. This CDR3 contains 14 residues. The J segment lost 5 bases and the V segment lost 6 bases, leaving 4 bases of the junction unmatched. Germline-derived CDR1 and CDR2 are MNHNS and SASEGT. The CDR3 loop reads CASSGLAGVNEQYF. The DNA for the CDR3 is TGTGCCAGCAGCGGACTAGCGGGAGTAAACGAGCAGTACTTC.

This chain joins TRBV7-9 and TRBJ2-5; 7 positions match TRBD1. The length of the CDR3 is 16 residues. J was trimmed by 3 bases and V by 3 bases; bases with no gene match: 10. CDR1 and CDR2 from the germline V gene are SEHNR and FQNEAQ (reference sequence). Written as DNA, the CDR3 is TGTGCCAGCAGCTTGTCGTTCGGGACAGTTGAAGAGACCCAGTACTTC. Translated, it gives CASSLSFGTVEETQYF.

This clonotype showed up just a few times. V gene TRBV28 combines with J gene TRBJ2-5; D remains unclear. Germline loops: CDR1 MDHEN, CDR2 SYDVKM. This CDR3 region has 15 residues. V dropped 3 bases and J dropped 4 bases, with 15 bases sitting between them. The CDR3 DNA follows: TGTGCCAGCAGTTTCTCGGTCTCCGGGCGAGAGACCCAGTACTTC. It is translated as CASSFSVSGRETQYF.

The gene calls are TRBV20-1 and TRBJ1-2, with 7 bases matching TRBD1. This CDR3 has 14 residues. Trimming at V came to 4 bases and at J to 1 base, leaving 6 bases not matched to a gene. Germline CDR1 DFQATT, CDR2 SNEGSKA (reference sequence). CDR3 sequence reads: CSAMKSGGNYGYTF. CDR3 DNA: TGCAGTGCTATGAAGTCAGGGGGTAACTATGGCTACACCTTC.

This clonotype was observed a handful of times. The chain joins TRBV18 to TRBJ1-1; maybe TRBD1 (5 bases). CDR3 length: 13 residues. Trimming took off 1 base at V and 8 bases at J, with 11 bases between the two ends. Germline assignment: CDR1 KGHSH and CDR2 LQKENI. CDR3: CASSPRGDLEAFF. DNA for the CDR3: TGTGCCAGCTCACCACGAGGGGACCTCGAAGCTTTCTTT.

The CDR3 here is CASSPRGAKSAEAFF. CDR3 nucleotide sequence: TGTGCCAGCAGTCCGAGGGGGGCGAAGAGCGCTGAAGCTTTCTTT. The chain has TRBV6-1 and TRBJ1-1, with TRBD1 as a possible D gene (6 bases). V gave up 5 bases and J gave up 6 bases, with 19 bases separating them. Per the germline V gene, CDR1 is MNHNS and CDR2 is SASEGT. CDR3 length: 15 amino acids.

This chain links TRBV2 with TRBJ2-7; 8 bases fit TRBD2. Germline V gene sequence: CDR1 SNHLY, CDR2 FYNNEI. This CDR3 spans 15 amino acids. V shed 0 bases and J 1 base; nucleotides not matched to a gene: 2. The chain's CDR3 is CASSEASSGSYEQYF. CDR3 nucleotide sequence: TGTGCCAGCAGTGAAGCTTCTAGCGGGTCCTACGAGCAGTACTTC.

The gene calls are TRBV20-1 and TRBJ2-3; D is possibly TRBD2 (6 bases). V was pared by 6 bases and J by 2 bases, with 12 bases between. This CDR3 has 13 residues. Germline V gene sequence: CDR1 DFQATT, CDR2 SNEGSKA (reference sequence). CDR3 sequence (DNA): TGCAGTGCACCGACTAGTCTCACAGATACGCAGTATTTT. It encodes CSAPTSLTDTQYF.

The J gene is TRBJ1-1, the V gene TRBV7-3; possible D gene TRBD1, 6 bases. V dropped 5 bases and J dropped 3 bases, with 13 bases sitting between them. Germline CDR1 SGHTA, CDR2 FQGTGA. CDR3 size: 14 residues. The CDR3 reads CASSEQGGDTEAFF. CDR3 in DNA: TGTGCCAGCAGCGAACAGGGCGGGGACACTGAAGCTTTCTTT.

The genes are TRBV6-2 or TRBV6-3 and TRBJ1-2, with 7 bases aligning to TRBD1. Unmatched junction bases numbered 8, after V lost 2 bases and J lost 8 bases. The CDR3 has 14 amino acids. Looked up from germline, CDR1 is MNHEY and CDR2 is SVGEGT. The CDR3 here is CASSYRQGRMGYTF. As DNA, the CDR3 is TGTGCCAGCAGTTACCGACAGGGTAGGATGGGCTACACCTTC.

This clonotype occurred once. The gene calls are TRBV19 and TRBJ2-5; TRBD2 matches at 13 bases. Trimming cost V 3 bases and J 5 bases; bases outside gene matches: 6. This CDR3 comprises 16 residues. The germline CDR1 and CDR2 sequences are LNHDA and SQIVND (reference sequence). CDR3 bases: TGTGCCAGTAGTATCGGACTAGCGGGAGTGTTGGAGACCCAGTACTTC. Its translation is CASSIGLAGVLETQYF.

This clonotype has only a few counts. The chain has TRBV7-9 and TRBJ1-1, with 8 bases identical to TRBD1. The junction had 9 bases not matched to a gene; V was cut back by 7 bases and J by 2 bases. Per the germline V gene, CDR1 is SEHNR and CDR2 is FQNEAQ (reference sequence). This CDR3 contains 15 residues. DNA for the CDR3: TGTGCCAGCATCCGAGCAGGGGGCCTAAACACTGAAGCTTTCTTT. This translates into CASIRAGGLNTEAFF.